This passage covers 15 T cell receptor beta chains from one sample sequenced in a study of cytomegalovirus exposure and HLA in healthy donors listed by TCRdb under 2017. Library method: the immunoSEQ multiplex PCR assay. A mixture of 60 forward primers for TCR Vbeta segments and 13 reverse primers for TCR Jbeta segments was used in the multiplex PCR. This is the immuneACCESS table as TCRdb keeps it, with only in-frame sequences that have V and J called. A part of the clones is gone; compared with another copy, unresolved V genes explain less than half, and the rest is unexplained. For this sample the table gives over 85,000 clones, of which about four fifths were detected only once. About 5% of the sample belongs to the ten largest clones. The material sequenced was PBMCs. These receptors were collected from a middle-aged man in good health and CMV-seropositive.

This chain links TRBV6-1 with TRBJ2-2; D unclear. Looked up from germline, CDR1 is MNHNS and CDR2 is SASEGT. There are 13 residues in the CDR3. Between the trimmed V and J ends, which lost 6 bases and 3 bases, there was a span of 8 bases. Written as DNA, the CDR3 is TGTGCCAGCAGACTGCACGACACCGGGGAGCTGTTTTTT. It yields the protein CASRLHDTGELFF.

The chain links TRBV2 to TRBJ2-5; 8 bases match TRBD2. Germline lookup yields CDR1 SNHLY and CDR2 FYNNEI. V trimming: 6 bases; J trimming: 5 bases; junction bases outside the gene matches: 11. CDR3 size: 15 residues. The CDR3, as DNA: TGTGCCAGCAGGCCCTCCGGGAGGGCCCGGGAGACCCAGTACTTC. This codes for CASRPSGRARETQYF.

Worth noting for this clone: One junction end does not reproduce the germline sequence, and a read error may be involved. V and J are TRBV5-6 and TRBJ2-6; maybe TRBD1 (5 bases). The CDR3 extends over 17 amino acids. Germline CDR1 reads SGHDT; CDR2 reads YYEEEE. In nucleotides, the CDR3 is TGTGCCAGCAGCTCGATCTGGGAAAGCTCTGGGGCCAACGGCCTGACTTTC. Amino acids: CASSSIWESSGANGLTF.

This clone has a handful of counts. This sequence joins TRBV6-5 and TRBJ2-5; 10 bases agree with TRBD2. CDR1 MNHEY and CDR2 SVGAGI come from the germline V gene. Germline trimming cut 7 bases from V and 4 bases from J; bases unmatched to any gene: 3. CDR3 length: 13 residues. For the CDR3, the DNA is TGTGCCAGCACGATAGCGGGAGGAGAGACCCAGTACTTC. Translation: CASTIAGGETQYF.

With regard to this clone: This same CDR3 is encoded by further DNA sequences in the sample. The chain is built from TRBV6-6 and TRBJ1-2, with 8 bases fitting TRBD1. Germline-derived CDR1 and CDR2 are MNHNY and SVGAGI (reference sequence). Losses at the gene ends were 11 bases for V and 4 bases for J; bases not matched to a gene: 6. This CDR3 comprises 12 residues. CDR3 sequence (DNA): TGTGCCGCAGTGGGACAGGTCTATGGCTACACCTTC. This encodes CAAVGQVYGYTF.

The chain links TRBV18 to TRBJ1-1; tentatively, D is TRBD1 (6 bases). Germline values: CDR1 KGHSH, CDR2 LQKENI. Between the trimmed V and J ends, which lost 0 bases and 7 bases, there was a span of 15 bases. The CDR3 totals 15 residues. CDR3 nucleotides: TGTGCCAGCTCACCACCGCAGGGGCCCATGGGTGAAGCTTTCTTT. This encodes CASSPPQGPMGEAFF.

The CDR3 nucleotides read TGTGCCCTTAACCGGGCGGGGACAGGGGAAGGGGGGCAGTACTTC. Its translation: CALNRAGTGEGGQYF. This chain connects TRBV28 to TRBJ2-7; TRBD1 matches 10 bases. Germline V CDR1 and CDR2: MDHEN, SYDVKM. Trimming took 11 bases from V and 9 from J; bases not matched to a gene: 19. CDR3 length equals 15 residues.

The V gene is TRBV27, the J gene TRBJ2-4; 8 bases are shared with TRBD1. The ends lost 5 bases at V and 6 bases at J; junction bases unmatched: 9. In germline, CDR1 is MNHEY, CDR2 SMNVEV (reference sequence). CDR3 length: 15 residues. The CDR3 region has the DNA TGTGCCAGCAGTCTGCAGGGGGCAGGGGTAAACATTCAGTACTTC. It translates to CASSLQGAGVNIQYF.

The CDR3 DNA reads as TGTGCCTGGAGTAGGACAGCCGGGGACACTGAAGCTTTCTTT. Translated: CAWSRTAGDTEAFF. J is TRBJ1-1 and V is TRBV30; D perhaps matches TRBD1 (6 bases). Trimming removed 2 bases at V and 3 bases at J, with 13 bases between. The germline CDR1 and CDR2 sequences are GTSNPN and SVGIG (reference sequence). CDR3 length: 14 residues.

The chain is built from TRBV30 and TRBJ1-2, with 8 bases identical to TRBD1. In germline, CDR1 is GTSNPN, CDR2 SVGIG (reference sequence). This CDR3 has 15 amino acids. Trimming removed 5 bases from V and 6 bases from J; junction bases left unmatched: 14. CDR3 region: CAWDEFIPGGDGYTF. The CDR3 DNA follows: TGTGCCTGGGACGAATTTATTCCAGGGGGCGATGGCTACACCTTC.

This clone was seen only once. This chain uses TRBV4-1 with TRBJ2-6; 9 nucleotides align to TRBD2. Per germline, CDR1 MGHRA and CDR2 YSYEKL. The CDR3 extends over 19 amino acids. V lost 2 bases, J lost 2 bases, and 10 bases stayed unmatched. CDR3 amino acids: CASSQRGELAGPGANVLTF. CDR3 coding DNA: TGCGCCAGCAGCCAACGAGGGGAACTAGCGGGTCCTGGGGCCAACGTCCTGACTTTC.

The chain carries TRBV7-9 and TRBJ1-1, with D maybe TRBD1 (5 bases). V gave up 4 bases and J gave up 1 base, with 7 bases separating them. The germline V gene encodes CDR1 SEHNR and CDR2 FQNEAQ (reference sequence). The CDR3 spans 13 residues. The CDR3 sequence is CASSSQGNTEAFF. DNA of the CDR3: TGTGCCAGCAGCTCCCAGGGGAACACTGAAGCTTTCTTT.

The chain recombines TRBV6-5 with TRBJ2-7, with a possible D match to TRBD1 (6 bases). Per the germline V gene, CDR1 is MNHEY and CDR2 is SVGAGI. This CDR3 contains 14 residues. V dropped 2 bases and J dropped 2 bases, with 10 bases sitting between them. CDR3 sequence reads: CASSYARQAYEQYF. In DNA form, the CDR3 reads TGTGCCAGCAGTTACGCTAGACAGGCCTACGAGCAGTACTTC.

The V call is TRBV7-2, the J call TRBJ1-3; possibly TRBD1 for D (5 bases). V lost 4 bases, J lost 0 bases, and 10 bases lay in between. Per the germline V gene, CDR1 is SGHTA and CDR2 is FQGNSA. The CDR3 extends over 15 amino acids. The CDR3 DNA follows: TGTGCCAGCAGCTCCGCGGGGGGCTCTGGAAACACCATATATTTT. As protein: CASSSAGGSGNTIYF.

The chain has TRBV5-1 and TRBJ2-1; D is perhaps TRBD2 (6 bases). Trimming left V 4 bases short and J 1 base short, with 12 bases between. Germline V gene lookup returns CDR1 SGHRS and CDR2 YFSETQ. The CDR3 covers 15 residues. The CDR3 loop is CASSTAGGSYNEQFF. CDR3 bases: TGCGCCAGCAGCACAGCCGGGGGTTCCTACAATGAGCAGTTCTTC.